This T cell receptor beta chain emerged from a study of shared clonotypes between healthy human individuals. Study overall: Aged 18 to 49, the donors were two women and a few men.

Worth noting for this clone: The antigen is not known.

The CDR3 loop spans 15 amino acids. Germline CDR1 is MGHRA and CDR2 is YSYEKL. The J segment lost 4 bases and the V segment lost 4 bases, leaving 6 bases of the junction unmatched. CD45RO-negative cells were positively selected for CCR7, leaving out terminally differentiated effector memory CD45RA+ cells. Sequenced by immunoSEQ multiplex PCR; TCRdb stores in-frame clones only, minus some. The table records under 700,000 clones, about 95% of them present only once. Whole-study results and caveats: Compared with memory subsets, naive subsets generally had larger estimated richness.

V and J are TRBV4-1 and TRBJ1-1, with TRBD1 identical over 10 bases. The clonotype comes from a woman aged 25-40 years in good health. The source material was naive CD8+ T cells sorted from blood. The CDR3 nucleotides are TGCGCCAGCAGCCGAGAGACAGGGGGCGGCACTGAAGCTTTCTTT. The encoded protein is CASSRETGGGTEAFF.